This record covers a single TCR beta chain. Its specificity is not known. This sample is drawn from a study of regulatory T cells in long-lasting Graves disease. Trimming removed 0 bases from V and 3 bases from J, with 17 bases in between. Germline V gene sequence: CDR1 SGHAT, CDR2 FQNNGV. This CDR3 contains 17 residues. Time point: persistent/refractory GD, antithyroid drugs over 5 years with positive TRAb. The TCR library was made from RNA that had been extracted from PBMCs in TRIzol. EDTA tubes held approximately 9 milliliters of peripheral blood from each patient. Arm-PCR with iRepertoire HTBI primers amplified the CDR3 regions for these TCR beta libraries. TCRdb fed the multiplex PCR reads into MiXCR, producing one record per CDR3 protein. The sample consists of 350,000 to 450,000 distinct CDR3 sequences, about 20% of them appearing once. Study-level findings and limits: Sampling was limited to peripheral blood rather than thyroid tissue.

The rearrangement uses TRBV11-2 and TRBJ1-1, with D uncertain. The specimen comprised peripheral blood mononuclear cells (PBMCs), sampled when the disease was refractory, from a patient treated with antithyroid drugs. The TCR originated in a female donor with Graves disease. CDR3 sequence: CASSLDRWSGKDTEAFF. CDR3 DNA: TGTGCCAGCAGCTTAGATCGGTGGTCAGGAAAAGACACTGAAGCTTTCTTT.